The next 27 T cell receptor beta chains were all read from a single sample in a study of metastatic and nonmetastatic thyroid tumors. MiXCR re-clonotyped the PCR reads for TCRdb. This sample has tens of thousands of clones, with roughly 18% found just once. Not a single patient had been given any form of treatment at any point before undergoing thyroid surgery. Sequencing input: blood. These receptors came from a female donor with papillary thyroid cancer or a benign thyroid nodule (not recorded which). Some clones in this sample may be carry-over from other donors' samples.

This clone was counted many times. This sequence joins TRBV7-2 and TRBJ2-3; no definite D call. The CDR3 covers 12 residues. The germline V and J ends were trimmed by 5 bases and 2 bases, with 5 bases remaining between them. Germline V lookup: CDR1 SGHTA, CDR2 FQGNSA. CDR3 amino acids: CASSRFTDTQYF. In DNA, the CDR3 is TGTGCCAGCAGCCGTTTCACAGATACGCAGTATTTT.

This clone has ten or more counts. CDR3 region: CASSLKARGAGATDTQYF. As DNA, the CDR3 is TGTGCCAGCAGCTTAAAGGCTCGCGGGGCAGGGGCCACAGATACGCAGTATTTT. J is TRBJ2-3 and V is TRBV11-1; D could derive from TRBD1 or TRBD2 (6 bases each). Per the germline V gene, CDR1 is SGHAT and CDR2 is FQDESV (reference sequence). The CDR3 extends over 18 amino acids. Trimming cost V 2 bases and J 2 bases, with 20 bases left between them.

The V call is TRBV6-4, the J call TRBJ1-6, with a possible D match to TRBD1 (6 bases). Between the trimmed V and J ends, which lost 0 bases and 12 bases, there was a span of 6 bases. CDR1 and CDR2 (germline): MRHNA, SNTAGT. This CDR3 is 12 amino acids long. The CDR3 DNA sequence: TGTGCCAGCAGTGACTCAGGGGGACCCCTCCACTTT. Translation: CASSDSGGPLHF.

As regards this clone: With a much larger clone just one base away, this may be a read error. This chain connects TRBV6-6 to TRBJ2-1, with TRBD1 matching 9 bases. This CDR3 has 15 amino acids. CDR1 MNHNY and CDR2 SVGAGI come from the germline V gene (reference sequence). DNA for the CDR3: TGTGCCAGCGGTTACTCGGAGACAGGGGGTAATGAGCAGTTCTTC. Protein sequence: CASGYSETGGNEQFF.

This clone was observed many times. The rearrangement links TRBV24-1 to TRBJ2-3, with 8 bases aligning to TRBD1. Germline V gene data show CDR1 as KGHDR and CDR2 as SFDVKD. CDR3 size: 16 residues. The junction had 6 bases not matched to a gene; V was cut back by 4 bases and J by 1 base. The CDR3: CATSEFRTGRTDTQYF. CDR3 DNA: TGTGCCACCAGTGAGTTTAGGACAGGGCGCACAGATACGCAGTATTTT.

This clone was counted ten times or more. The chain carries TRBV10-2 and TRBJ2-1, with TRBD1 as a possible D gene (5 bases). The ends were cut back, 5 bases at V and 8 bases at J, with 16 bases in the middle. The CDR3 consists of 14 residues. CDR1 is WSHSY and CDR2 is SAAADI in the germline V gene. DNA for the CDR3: TGCGCCAGCAGTAACGTTAAGGGGTCCGATGAGCAGTTCTTC. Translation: CASSNVKGSDEQFF.

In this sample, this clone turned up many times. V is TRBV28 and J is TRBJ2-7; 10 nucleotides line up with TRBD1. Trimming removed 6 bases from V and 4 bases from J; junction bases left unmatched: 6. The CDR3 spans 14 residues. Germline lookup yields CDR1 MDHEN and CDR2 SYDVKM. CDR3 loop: CASSNRGQGYEQYF. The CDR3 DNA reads TGTGCCAGCAGCAACCGGGGACAGGGGTACGAGCAGTACTTC. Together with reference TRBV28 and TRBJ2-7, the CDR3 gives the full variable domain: DVKVTQSSRYLVKRTGEKVFLECVQDMDHENMFWYRQDPGLGLRLIYFSYDVKMKEKGDIPEGYSVSREKKERFSLILESASTNQTSMYLCASSNRGQGYEQYFGPGTRLTVT.

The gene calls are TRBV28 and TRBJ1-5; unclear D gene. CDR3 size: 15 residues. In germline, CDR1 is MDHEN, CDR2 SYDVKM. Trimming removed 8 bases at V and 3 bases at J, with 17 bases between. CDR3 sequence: CASQDDGKDNQPQHF. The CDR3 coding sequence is TGTGCCAGCCAGGATGACGGAAAGGACAATCAGCCCCAGCATTTT. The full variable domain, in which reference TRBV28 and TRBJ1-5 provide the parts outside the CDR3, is DVKVTQSSRYLVKRTGEKVFLECVQDMDHENMFWYRQDPGLGLRLIYFSYDVKMKEKGDIPEGYSVSREKKERFSLILESASTNQTSMYLCASQDDGKDNQPQHFGDGTRLSIL.

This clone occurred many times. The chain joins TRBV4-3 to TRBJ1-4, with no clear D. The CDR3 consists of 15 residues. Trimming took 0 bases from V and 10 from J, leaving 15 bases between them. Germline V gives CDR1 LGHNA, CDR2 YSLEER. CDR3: CASSQDWEPLRKLFF. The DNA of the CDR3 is TGCGCCAGCAGCCAAGATTGGGAGCCCCTCCGAAAACTGTTTTTT.

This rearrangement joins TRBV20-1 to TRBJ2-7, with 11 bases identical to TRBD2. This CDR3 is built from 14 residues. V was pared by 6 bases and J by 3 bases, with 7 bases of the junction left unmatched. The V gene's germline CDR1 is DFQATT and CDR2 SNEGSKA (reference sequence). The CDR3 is CSATTSGSFYEQYF. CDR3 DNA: TGCAGTGCCACCACTAGCGGGAGTTTCTACGAGCAGTACTTC.

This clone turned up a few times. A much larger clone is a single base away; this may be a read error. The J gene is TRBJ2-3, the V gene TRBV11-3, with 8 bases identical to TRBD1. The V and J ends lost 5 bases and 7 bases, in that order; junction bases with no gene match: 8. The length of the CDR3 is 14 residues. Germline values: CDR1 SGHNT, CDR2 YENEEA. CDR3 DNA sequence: TGTGCCAGCAGCGCCTGGACAGGGAGGTATACGCAGTATTTT. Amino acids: CASSAWTGRYTQYF. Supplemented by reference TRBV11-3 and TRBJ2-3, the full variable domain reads EAGVVQSPRYKIIEKKQPVAFWCNPISGHNTLYWYLQNLGQGPELLIRYENEEAVDDSQLPKDRFSAERLKGVDSTLKIQPAELGDSAVYLCASSAWTGRYTQYFGPGTRLTVL.

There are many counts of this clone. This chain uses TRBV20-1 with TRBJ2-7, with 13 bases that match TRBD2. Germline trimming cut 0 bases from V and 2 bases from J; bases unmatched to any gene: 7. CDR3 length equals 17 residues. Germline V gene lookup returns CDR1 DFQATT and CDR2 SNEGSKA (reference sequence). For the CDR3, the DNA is TGCAGTGCTAGAGATAAGGGGGGACTAGCGGGAACCTACGAGCAGTACTTC. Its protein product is CSARDKGGLAGTYEQYF.

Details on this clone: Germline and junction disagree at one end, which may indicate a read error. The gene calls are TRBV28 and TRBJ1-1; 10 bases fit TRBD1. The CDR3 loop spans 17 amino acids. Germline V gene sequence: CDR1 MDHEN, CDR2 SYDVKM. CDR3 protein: CASRLSIDRGLKTEAFF. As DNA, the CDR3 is TGTGCCAGCAGGCTTTCGATTGACAGGGGGCTGAAAACTGAAGCTTTCTTT.

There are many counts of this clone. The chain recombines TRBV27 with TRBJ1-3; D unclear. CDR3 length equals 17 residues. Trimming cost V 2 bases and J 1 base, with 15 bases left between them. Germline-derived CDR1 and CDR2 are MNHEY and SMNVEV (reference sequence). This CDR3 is CASSLKAASLSGNTIYF. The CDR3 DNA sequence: TGTGCCAGCAGTTTAAAGGCGGCATCTCTGTCTGGAAACACCATATATTTT.

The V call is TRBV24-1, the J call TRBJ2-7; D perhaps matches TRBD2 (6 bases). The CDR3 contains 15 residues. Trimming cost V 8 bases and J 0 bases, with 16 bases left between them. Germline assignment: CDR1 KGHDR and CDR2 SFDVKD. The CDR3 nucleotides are TGTGCCACCAACAGTGGAGGGCCAGACTCCTACGAGCAGTACTTC. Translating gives CATNSGGPDSYEQYF.

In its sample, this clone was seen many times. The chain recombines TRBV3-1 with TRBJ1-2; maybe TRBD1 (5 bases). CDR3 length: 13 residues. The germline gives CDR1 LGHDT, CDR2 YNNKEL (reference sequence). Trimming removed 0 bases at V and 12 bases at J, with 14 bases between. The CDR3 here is CASSQDRGRDNTF. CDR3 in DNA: TGTGCCAGCAGCCAAGATCGGGGGAGGGATAACACCTTC.

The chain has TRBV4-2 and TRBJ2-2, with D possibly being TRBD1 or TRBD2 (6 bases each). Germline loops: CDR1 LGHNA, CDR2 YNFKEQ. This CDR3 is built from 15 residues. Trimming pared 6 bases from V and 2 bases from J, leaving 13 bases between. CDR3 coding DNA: TGTGCCAGCAGAAGGACGGGGGCCAACACCGGGGAGCTGTTTTTT. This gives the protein CASRRTGANTGELFF.

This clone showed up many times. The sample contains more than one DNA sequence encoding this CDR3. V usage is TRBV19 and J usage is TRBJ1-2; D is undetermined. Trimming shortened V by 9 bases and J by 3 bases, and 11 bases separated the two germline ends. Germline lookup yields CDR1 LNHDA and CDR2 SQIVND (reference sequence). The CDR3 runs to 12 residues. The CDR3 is CASATRDYGYTF. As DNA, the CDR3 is TGTGCCAGCGCCACGCGGGACTATGGCTACACCTTC.

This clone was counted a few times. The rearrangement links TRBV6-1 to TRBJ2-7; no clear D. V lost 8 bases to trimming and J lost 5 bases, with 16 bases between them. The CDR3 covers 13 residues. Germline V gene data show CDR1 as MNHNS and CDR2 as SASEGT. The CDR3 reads CASGIKGADEQYF. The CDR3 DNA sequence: TGTGCCAGCGGCATTAAAGGCGCAGACGAGCAGTACTTC.

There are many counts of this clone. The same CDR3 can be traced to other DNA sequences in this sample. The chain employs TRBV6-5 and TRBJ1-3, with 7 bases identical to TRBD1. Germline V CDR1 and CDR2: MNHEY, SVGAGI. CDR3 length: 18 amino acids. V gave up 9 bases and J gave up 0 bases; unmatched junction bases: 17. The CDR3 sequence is CASFSGTVTYSSGNTIYF. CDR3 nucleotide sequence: TGTGCCAGTTTTTCCGGGACAGTCACTTATAGCTCTGGAAACACCATATATTTT.

The CDR3 sequence is CSARPGDYLEQYF. The CDR3 DNA is TGCAGTGCTAGACCGGGGGACTACCTGGAGCAGTACTTC. The chain has TRBV20-1 and TRBJ2-7; 7 bases are a match to TRBD2. From germline, CDR1 is DFQATT and CDR2 SNEGSKA (reference sequence). V shed 2 bases, J shed 7 bases, and the junction held 8 bases outside the gene matches. The CDR3 contains 13 residues.

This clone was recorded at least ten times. The CDR3 region is CATSRGLNGGAPLHF. The CDR3 region has the DNA TGTGCCACCAGCAGAGGTTTGAACGGAGGGGCACCCCTCCACTTT. This chain joins TRBV15 and TRBJ1-6; tentatively, D is TRBD1 (5 bases). The V gene lost 1 base and the J gene lost 11 bases, with 15 bases spanning the gap. Germline V lookup: CDR1 LNHNV, CDR2 YYDKDF (reference sequence). The CDR3 is 15 residues long.

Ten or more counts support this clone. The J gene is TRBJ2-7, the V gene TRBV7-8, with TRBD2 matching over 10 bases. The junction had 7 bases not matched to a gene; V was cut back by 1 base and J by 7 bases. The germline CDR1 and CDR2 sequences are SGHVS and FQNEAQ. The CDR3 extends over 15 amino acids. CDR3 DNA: TGTGCCAGCAGCTTAGAAGCTCTAGCGGGAGCTGAGCAGTACTTC. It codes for CASSLEALAGAEQYF.

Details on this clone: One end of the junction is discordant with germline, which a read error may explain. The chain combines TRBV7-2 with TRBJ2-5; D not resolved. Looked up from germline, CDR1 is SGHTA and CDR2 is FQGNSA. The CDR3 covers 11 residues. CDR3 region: CASILVETQYF. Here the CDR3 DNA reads TGTGCCAGCATCTTAGTAGAGACCCAGTACTTC.

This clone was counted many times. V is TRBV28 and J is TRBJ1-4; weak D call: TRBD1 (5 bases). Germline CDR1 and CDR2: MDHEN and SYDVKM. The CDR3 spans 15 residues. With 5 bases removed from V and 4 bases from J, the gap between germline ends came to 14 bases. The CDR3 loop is CASSPYTGDNEKLFF. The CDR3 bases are TGTGCCAGCAGTCCCTACACAGGCGATAATGAAAAACTGTTTTTT.

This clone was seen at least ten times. This chain's CDR3 is CSATRSGRIDTQYF. The DNA for the CDR3 is TGCAGTGCAACCCGCAGCGGGAGGATAGATACGCAGTATTTT. This rearrangement joins TRBV20-1 to TRBJ2-3; 9 nucleotides agree with TRBD2. Germline lookup yields CDR1 DFQATT and CDR2 SNEGSKA (reference sequence). The CDR3 covers 14 residues. V gave up 6 bases and J gave up 5 bases; unmatched junction bases: 9.

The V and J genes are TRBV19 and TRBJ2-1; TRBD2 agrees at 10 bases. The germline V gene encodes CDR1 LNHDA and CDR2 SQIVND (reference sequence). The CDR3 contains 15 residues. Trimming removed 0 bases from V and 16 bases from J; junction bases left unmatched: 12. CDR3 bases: TGTGCCAGTAGTATAGATCCAGCGGGAGGGCCGGGGCATTTCTTC. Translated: CASSIDPAGGPGHFF.